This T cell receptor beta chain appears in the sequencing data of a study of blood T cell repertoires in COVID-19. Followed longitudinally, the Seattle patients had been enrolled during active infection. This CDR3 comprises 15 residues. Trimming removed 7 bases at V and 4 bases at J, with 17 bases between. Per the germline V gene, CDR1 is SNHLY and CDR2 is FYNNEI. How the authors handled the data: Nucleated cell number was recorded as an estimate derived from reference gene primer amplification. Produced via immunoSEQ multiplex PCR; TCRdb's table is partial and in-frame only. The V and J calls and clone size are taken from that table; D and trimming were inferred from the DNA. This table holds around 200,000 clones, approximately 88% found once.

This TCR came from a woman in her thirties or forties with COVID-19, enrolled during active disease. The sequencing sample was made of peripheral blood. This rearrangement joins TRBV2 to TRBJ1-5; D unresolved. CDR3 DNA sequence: TGTGCCAGCATGTTGTCGTCCGCCAGAAATCAGCCCCAGCATTTT. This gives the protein CASMLSSARNQPQHF.